These T cell receptor beta chains were read from a single sample in a study of blood T cell repertoires in COVID-19. Sequencing used immunoSEQ multiplex PCR; TCRdb keeps in-frame clones, though not all of them. The repertoire has tens of thousands of clones, around four fifths of them found once; the top ten carry about 2.7%. The sequenced sample was peripheral blood. These receptors came from a woman aged 55 to 70 with acute or convalescent COVID-19. Both conserved end residues are part of each CDR3. Size values are once, few and many counts, or a class for expanded clones, and some rows have none.

size	V	J	CDR3
-	TRBV29-1	TRBJ1-5	CSAVRGQGQPQHF
-	TRBV2	TRBJ2-3	CASSERGTRVTDTQYF
-	TRBV10-3	TRBJ1-2	CAISESDRGNYGYTF
-	TRBV5-1	TRBJ2-5	CASSLQTSQETQYF
-	TRBV21-1	TRBJ2-5	CASSLDSGTQYF
few	TRBV19	TRBJ1-6	CASSRGQGVSPLHF
once	TRBV4-1	TRBJ2-7	CASSQVVYGYEQYF
-	TRBV7-3	TRBJ2-1	CASSSAGSIRNEQFF
-	TRBV28	TRBJ2-7	CASSTGGAVIYEQYF
-	TRBV20-1	TRBJ1-1	CSATTGGAAFF
-	TRBV28	TRBJ1-5	CASYPTGGQPQHF
-	TRBV3-1/TRBV3-2	TRBJ2-7	CASSQGQGYEQYF
-	TRBV29-1	TRBJ2-3	CSVEADRGMAQYF
-	TRBV6-1	TRBJ2-7	CASSERRTGGYEQYF
once	TRBV7-8	TRBJ1-1	CASSWDKKEAFF
-	TRBV2	TRBJ1-1	CASKAATEAFF
-	TRBV28	TRBJ2-5	CASRGLAGPQETQYF
-	TRBV7-2	TRBJ2-5	CASSLVPTETQYF
-	TRBV4-1	TRBJ2-5	CASSQEGTGQETQYF